These 17 T cell receptor beta chains were all obtained from the same sample, sequenced in a study of T-cell memory formation after mild COVID-19. TCRdb used MiXCR to reprocess the 5' RACE reads, holding one entry per CDR3 protein. The sample shows approximately 150,000 distinct CDR3 sequences, about 6.1% of them seen only once. The material sequenced was PBMCs or a T cell subset sorted from them (not recorded which). These receptors were obtained from an adult woman who had mild COVID-19 (a few samples of this study predate the infection). Cell type and time point are not known.

The table lists this clonotype with a few counts. The V and J genes are TRBV6-6 and TRBJ2-1; 8 nucleotides agree with TRBD2. The trim removed 5 bases at V and 10 bases at J, leaving 7 bases unmatched. The CDR3 is made up of 13 amino acids. Germline CDR1 reads MNHNY; CDR2 reads SVGAGI (reference sequence). DNA for the CDR3: TGTGCCAGCAGTCCTCTACTAGCGGTGGAGCAGTTCTTC. Translation gives CASSPLLAVEQFF.

The table lists this clonotype with many counts. The chain employs TRBV5-5 and TRBJ2-7; the D is unclear. The germline gives CDR1 SGHKS, CDR2 YYEKEE (reference sequence). Deletions cut 1 base from V and 1 base from J, with 12 bases between. The CDR3 spans 15 residues. This CDR3 reads CASSLWAGRSYEQYF. Written as DNA, the CDR3 is TGTGCCAGCAGCTTGTGGGCAGGCCGTTCCTACGAGCAGTACTTC. Variable domain in full (rest from reference TRBV5-5 and TRBJ2-7): DAGVTQSPTHLIKTRGQQVTLRCSPISGHKSVSWYQQVLGQGPQFIFQYYEKEERGRGNFPDRFSARQFPNYSSELNVNALLLGDSALYLCASSLWAGRSYEQYFGPGTRLTVT.

This clonotype came up many times. V gene TRBV29-1 combines with J gene TRBJ2-5; TRBD2 agrees at 8 bases. V dropped 4 bases and J dropped 5; count of bases not matched to a gene: 12. This CDR3 spans 15 amino acids. Germline V CDR1 and CDR2: SQVTM, ANQGSEA. This chain's CDR3 is CSVGLAGTPPETQYF. The CDR3 region has the DNA TGCAGCGTTGGGCTAGCGGGTACTCCCCCGGAGACCCAGTACTTC. Full variable domain (rest looked up from reference TRBV29-1 and TRBJ2-5): SAVISQKPSRDICQRGTSLTIQCQVDSQVTMMFWYRQQPGQSLTLIATANQGSEATYESGFVIDKFPISRPNLTFSTLTVSNMSPEDSSIYLCSVGLAGTPPETQYFGPGTRLLVL.

This clonotype has more than one count but fewer than ten. The chain combines TRBV27 with TRBJ2-7, with D perhaps TRBD2 (5 bases). Per the germline V gene, CDR1 is MNHEY and CDR2 is SMNVEV (reference sequence). V lost 6 bases, J lost 2 bases, and 17 bases lay in between. This CDR3 is built from 15 residues. Here the CDR3 reads CASRERAQLPYEQYF. CDR3 nucleotide sequence: TGTGCCAGCAGAGAGAGGGCACAACTACCCTACGAGCAGTACTTC.

This clonotype was seen only a few times. The rearrangement uses TRBV7-6 and TRBJ1-3; D remains ambiguous. Germline CDR1 is SGHVS and CDR2 is FNYEAQ. This CDR3 region has 14 residues. V was shortened by 2 bases and J by 4 bases, with 9 bases between the two germline ends. CDR3 residues: CASSLYQAGNTIYF. The DNA of the CDR3 is TGTGCCAGCAGCTTATATCAGGCCGGAAACACCATATATTTT.

This clonotype has a handful of counts. J is TRBJ1-5 and V is TRBV5-1; D gene ambiguous. Germline CDR1 is SGHRS and CDR2 is YFSETQ. V dropped 7 bases and J dropped 0 bases, with 14 bases sitting between them. The CDR3 length is 15 residues. Written as DNA, the CDR3 is TGCGCCAGCTCCCTGAGATGGATTAGCAATCAGCCCCAGCATTTT. Translation: CASSLRWISNQPQHF.

J is TRBJ1-4 and V is TRBV21-1. TRBV21-1 is assigned pseudogene status. The CDR3 is made up of 9 amino acids. CDR3 loop: CASSKVQFF. The CDR3 nucleotides read TGTGCCAGCAGCAAAGTGCAGTTTTTT.

Many counts were recorded for this clonotype. The chain uses TRBV7-2 and TRBJ1-2; D not certain. The CDR3 contains 14 residues. V shed 5 bases and J shed 4 bases, with 14 bases lying between them. Germline V gene data show CDR1 as SGHTA and CDR2 as FQGNSA. CDR3 loop: CASSPWEVRYGYTF. DNA of the CDR3: TGTGCCAGCAGCCCTTGGGAGGTGCGCTATGGCTACACCTTC. Complete variable domain (other parts from reference TRBV7-2 and TRBJ1-2): GAGVSQSPSNKVTEKGKDVELRCDPISGHTALYWYRQSLGQGLEFLIYFQGNSAPDKSGLPSDRFSAERTGGSVSTLTIQRTQQEDSAVYLCASSPWEVRYGYTFGSGTRLTVV.

This clonotype was counted many times. V is TRBV12-3 or TRBV12-4 and J is TRBJ1-2; D call uncertain. Trimming pared 6 bases from V and 7 bases from J, leaving 15 bases between. CDR3 length: 13 amino acids. In DNA form, the CDR3 reads TGTGCCAGCAGCCCTTCGGTACTGGGTGGCTACACCTTC. Translated, it gives CASSPSVLGGYTF.

This clonotype occurred a few times. V is TRBV19 and J is TRBJ2-5; 12 bases align to TRBD2. The V gene's germline CDR1 is LNHDA and CDR2 SQIVND (reference sequence). J was trimmed by 5 bases and V by 6 bases; bases with no gene match: 4. The CDR3 loop spans 14 amino acids. This chain's CDR3 is CASRTSGRQETQYF. The CDR3 coding sequence is TGTGCCAGTAGGACTAGCGGGAGACAGGAGACCCAGTACTTC.

This clonotype was recorded many times. V gene TRBV7-8 combines with J gene TRBJ2-3; D unresolved. CDR3 size: 16 residues. The germline gives CDR1 SGHVS, CDR2 FQNEAQ. Trimming took off 2 bases at V and 2 bases at J, with 14 bases between the two ends. The CDR3 here is CASSLSLPVFTDTQYF. The CDR3 nucleotides are TGTGCCAGCAGCTTAAGCCTCCCAGTTTTCACAGATACGCAGTATTTT.

This clonotype was detected only a few times. The V gene is TRBV7-2, the J gene TRBJ2-5, with 8 bases fitting TRBD2. V was pared by 4 bases and J by 3 bases, with 7 bases of the junction left unmatched. Per germline, CDR1 SGHTA and CDR2 FQGNSA. The CDR3 consists of 15 residues. CDR3 loop: CASSSKLAGKETQYF. The CDR3 DNA reads as TGTGCCAGCAGCTCTAAATTAGCGGGGAAAGAGACCCAGTACTTC.

This clonotype was observed many times. V and J are TRBV4-1 and TRBJ1-1, with D unresolved. With 0 bases removed from V and 7 bases from J, the gap between germline ends came to 9 bases. CDR1 and CDR2 (germline): MGHRA, YSYEKL. CDR3 size: 13 residues. The CDR3 reads CASSQDERLEAFF. CDR3 nucleotides: TGCGCCAGCAGCCAAGATGAACGACTTGAAGCTTTCTTT.

Concerning this clonotype: A read error may produce the germline difference seen at one junction end. The V call is TRBV7-7, the J call TRBJ2-2; TRBD2 might be the D (5 bases). CDR3 length: 17 residues. Per the germline V gene, CDR1 is SSHAT and CDR2 is FNYEAQ (reference sequence). The CDR3 region has the DNA TGTGCTAGCAGCCGCCCCGGACTTAGTTACAGCACCGGGGAGCTGTTTTTT. As protein: CASSRPGLSYSTGELFF.

This clonotype has a handful of counts. The chain combines TRBV6-1 with TRBJ2-1; no definite D call. Trimming shortened V by 6 bases and J by 6 bases, and 15 bases separated the two germline ends. The CDR3 has 14 residues. Germline V gene sequence: CDR1 MNHNS, CDR2 SASEGT. CDR3 region: CASSKESRANEQFF. For the CDR3, the DNA is TGTGCCAGCAGCAAGGAATCCCGGGCCAATGAGCAGTTCTTC.

This clonotype was counted many times. The rearrangement links TRBV10-3 to TRBJ1-1; 7 bases are shared with TRBD1. The CDR3 sequence is 14 residues long. CDR1 is ENHRY and CDR2 is SYGVKD in the germline V gene. After removal of 6 bases from V and 1 base from J, the junction contained 5 bases not matched to a gene. The DNA of the CDR3 is TGTGCCATCAGGGAGAGGACAGGGAACACTGAAGCTTTCTTT. It specifies CAIRERTGNTEAFF.

The chain is built from TRBV23-1 and TRBJ2-3; maybe TRBD1 (6 bases). TRBV23-1 falls under the ORF class, with uncertain function. The CDR3 is 14 residues long. Between the trimmed V and J ends, which lost 7 bases and 0 bases, there was a span of 11 bases. The CDR3 loop is CASITGSSTDTQYF. DNA of the CDR3: TGCGCCAGCATTACAGGGTCGAGCACAGATACGCAGTATTTT.